The sequence of this TCR beta chain was determined in a study of blood T cell repertoires in COVID-19. Authors' processing steps: Reference gene primers were amplified, and this amplification served to estimate nucleated cell counts. Profiling relied on immunoSEQ multiplex PCR, and the TCRdb table lists in-frame clones only, not all of them. V and J calls and clone size are as listed in that table; D and trimming were resolved from the DNA. The sample includes 25,000 to 30,000 clones, around 95% seen only once; the top ten take about 3.9%. V lost 3 bases to trimming and J lost 5 bases; unmatched junction nucleotides: 8. Germline CDR1 LNHDA, CDR2 SQIVND (reference sequence). The CDR3 is made up of 15 amino acids.

The receptor was isolated from a human donor with active COVID-19. The donor label of this sample is uncertain. This rearrangement joins TRBV19 to TRBJ2-7, with 9 positions matching TRBD1. The material sequenced was peripheral blood. The CDR3 protein is CASSIPGQGNNEQYF. The CDR3 region has the DNA TGTGCCAGTAGTATTCCGGGACAGGGTAATAACGAGCAGTACTTC.